What follows are 29 T cell receptor beta chains derived from one specimen sequenced in a study of shared T cell receptors in the human thymus. The assay was immunoSEQ multiplex PCR, and TCRdb's table has in-frame clones only and misses some. Among 500,000 to 750,000 clones listed, approximately 90% were seen once. These sequences were also reported in another study, on human thymus T cells.

The sample comprised thymocytes. The receptor set was obtained from a boy younger than two with a congenital heart defect.

This chain connects TRBV11-2 to TRBJ2-7; 10 bases align to TRBD2. Losses at the gene ends were 5 bases for V and 3 bases for J; bases not matched to a gene: 7. The germline V gene encodes CDR1 SGHAT and CDR2 FQNNGV. This CDR3 spans 15 amino acids. The CDR3 region is CASSPSGRAFYEQYF. The CDR3 nucleotides are TGTGCCAGCAGCCCGAGCGGGAGGGCCTTCTACGAGCAGTACTTC.

V gene TRBV7-8 combines with J gene TRBJ2-1; D might be TRBD1 (5 bases). This CDR3 is built from 14 residues. Germline loops: CDR1 SGHVS, CDR2 FQNEAQ. Deletions cut 5 bases from V and 4 bases from J, with 12 bases between. CDR3 sequence (DNA): TGTGCCAGCAGCCTTGGGGCGGAGTACAATGAGCAGTTCTTC. It encodes CASSLGAEYNEQFF.

The gene calls are TRBV10-3 and TRBJ2-1; 9 bases are a match to TRBD2. Germline loops: CDR1 ENHRY, CDR2 SYGVKD. V dropped 3 bases and J dropped 0; count of bases not matched to a gene: 6. The CDR3 is made up of 17 amino acids. CDR3 coding DNA: TGTGCCATCAGTGACCCTAGCGGGATAGGCTCCTACAATGAGCAGTTCTTC. Its protein is CAISDPSGIGSYNEQFF.

In this sample, this clone turned up a few times. The chain carries TRBV10-1 and TRBJ2-3; 7 nucleotides align to TRBD2. J lost 3 bases, V lost 2 bases, and 14 bases had no gene match. The germline gives CDR1 WNHNN, CDR2 SYGVQD (reference sequence). The CDR3 is made up of 18 amino acids. CDR3 region: CASSERFRGRRSTDTQYF. CDR3 DNA sequence: TGCGCCAGCAGTGAGAGGTTCCGCGGGAGAAGGTCGACAGATACGCAGTATTTT.

The chain combines TRBV5-4 with TRBJ2-7, with D possibly matching TRBD2 (6 bases). CDR1 SGHNT and CDR2 YYREEE come from the germline V gene (reference sequence). The CDR3 loop spans 14 amino acids. Trimming shortened V by 5 bases and J by 3 bases, and 15 bases separated the two germline ends. The CDR3 DNA sequence: TGTGCCAGCAGTGGCCCGGGACTGCGCTACGAGCAGTACTTC. It encodes CASSGPGLRYEQYF.

The chain couples TRBV7-9 to TRBJ1-1, with D maybe TRBD1 (5 bases). Germline V lookup: CDR1 SEHNR, CDR2 FQNEAQ (reference sequence). Trimming took off 11 bases at V and 3 bases at J, with 16 bases between the two ends. CDR3 length equals 13 residues. The CDR3 DNA reads as TGTGCCGCCGTTAGGGGCTCGGACACTGAAGCTTTCTTT. This encodes CAAVRGSDTEAFF.

V usage is TRBV4-3 and J usage is TRBJ2-2, with 7 bases aligning to TRBD2. The CDR3 sequence is 17 residues long. After removal of 0 bases from V and 1 base from J, the junction contained 5 bases not matched to a gene. Germline CDR1 and CDR2: LGHNA and YSLEER. As DNA, the CDR3 is TGCGCCAGCAGCCAAGAAGGTCTAGCGGAGAACACCGGGGAGCTGTTTTTT. This encodes CASSQEGLAENTGELFF.

This sequence joins TRBV30 and TRBJ1-2, with D possibly TRBD1 on 5 matching bases. Germline values: CDR1 GTSNPN, CDR2 SVGIG (reference sequence). V lost 2 bases and J 6 bases, leaving 13 bases between the germline ends. The CDR3 is 13 amino acids. CDR3 DNA sequence: TGTGCCTGGAGTCGGACATCCCAGCATGGCTACACCTTC. Translation: CAWSRTSQHGYTF. Based on the CDR3 plus reference TRBV30 and TRBJ1-2, the full variable domain is SQTIHQWPATLVQPVGSPLSLECTVEGTSNPNLYWYRQAAGRGLQLLFYSVGIGQISSEVPQNLSASRPQDRQFILSSKKLLLSDSGFYLCAWSRTSQHGYTFGSGTRLTVV.

The rearrangement joins TRBV27 to TRBJ2-7, with D possibly TRBD1 on 6 matching bases. CDR1 and CDR2 (germline): MNHEY, SMNVEV (reference sequence). This CDR3 has 13 residues. The ends were cut back, 4 bases at V and 5 bases at J, with 12 bases in the middle. CDR3 nucleotide sequence: TGTGCCAGCAGTTCAACCAGGGGTAACGAGCAGTACTTC. It translates to CASSSTRGNEQYF.

The rearrangement links TRBV6-1 to TRBJ1-4; D is undetermined. The CDR3 is 16 residues long. The germline CDR1 and CDR2 sequences are MNHNS and SASEGT. V lost 3 bases and J lost 8, with 19 bases in between. The CDR3 bases are TGTGCCAGCAGTGACCCTCAAAGCGCCAAGAGAGAAAAACTGTTTTTT. Protein sequence: CASSDPQSAKREKLFF.

The V gene is TRBV9, the J gene TRBJ2-7; D is possibly TRBD1 (6 bases). The V end was cut by 4 bases, the J end by 1 base, with 9 bases between. CDR1 and CDR2 (germline): SGDLS, YYNGEE. The CDR3 has 13 amino acids. The CDR3 bases are TGTGCCAGCAGCTCCGGACAGTCCTACGAGCAGTACTTC. Translating gives CASSSGQSYEQYF.

The chain recombines TRBV5-4 with TRBJ2-3; 12 bases match TRBD2. The CDR3 spans 18 residues. The J segment lost 2 bases and the V segment lost 4 bases, leaving 11 bases of the junction unmatched. The germline V gene has CDR1 SGHNT and CDR2 YYREEE (reference sequence). DNA of the CDR3: TGTGCCAGCAGCGGCACTAGCGGGAGGAACCGTCCCACAGATACGCAGTATTTT. Translated, it gives CASSGTSGRNRPTDTQYF. The full variable domain, with the rest looked up from reference TRBV5-4 and TRBJ2-3, is ETGVTQSPTHLIKTRGQQVTLRCSSQSGHNTVSWYQQALGQGPQFIFQYYREEENGRGNFPPRFSGLQFPNYSSELNVNALELDDSALYLCASSGTSGRNRPTDTQYFGPGTRLTVL.

On this clone: One junction end does not reproduce the germline sequence, and a read error may be involved. This sample also contains other DNA sequences that code for the same CDR3. The chain is built from TRBV12-5 and TRBJ2-7; 7 bases map to TRBD2. Germline V lookup: CDR1 LGHNT, CDR2 FRNRAP. The CDR3 has 16 residues. CDR3 coding DNA: TGTGCCAGTGTATCCCGAGCGGGGATTAGTGGCTACGAGCAGTACTTC. Amino acid sequence: CASVSRAGISGYEQYF.

Comments on this clone: An end of the junction differs from the germline gene, which may be a read error. The genes are TRBV7-9 and TRBJ2-7; a weak D match, TRBD1 (6 bases). Looked up from germline, CDR1 is SEHNR and CDR2 is FQNEAQ (reference sequence). The CDR3 is 17 residues long. In DNA, the CDR3 is TGTGCCAGCAGCTTAAAGGGAATGGACAGCTTCTCCGACGAGCAGTACTTC. The encoded protein is CASSLKGMDSFSDEQYF.

The V call is TRBV7-9, the J call TRBJ2-7; 15 bases agree with TRBD2. Germline values: CDR1 SEHNR, CDR2 FQNEAQ (reference sequence). CDR3 length equals 17 residues. The ends lost 7 bases at V and 1 base at J; junction bases unmatched: 8. Written as DNA, the CDR3 is TGTGCCAGCACCTGGTGGACTAGCGGGGGGGAGTCCTACGAGCAGTACTTC. This sequence encodes CASTWWTSGGESYEQYF.

The chain employs TRBV6-1 and TRBJ2-7, with 10 bases identical to TRBD1. CDR1 and CDR2 (germline): MNHNS, SASEGT. V lost 1 base and J lost 1; bases outside the gene matches: 1. The CDR3 consists of 15 residues. CDR3 loop: CASSEVGQGSYEQYF. The DNA for the CDR3 is TGTGCCAGCAGTGAAGTGGGACAGGGGTCCTACGAGCAGTACTTC.

The chain carries TRBV6-4 and TRBJ1-1; D remains unclear. The germline V and J ends were trimmed by 0 bases and 1 base, with 9 bases remaining between them. CDR1 is MRHNA, CDR2 SNTAGT, per germline. The CDR3 contains 15 residues. As DNA, the CDR3 is TGTGCCAGCAGTGACTCGATGAGTACGAACACTGAAGCTTTCTTT. Translation: CASSDSMSTNTEAFF.

The chain uses TRBV7-7 and TRBJ2-2; possibly TRBD2 for D (5 bases). Germline-derived CDR1 and CDR2 are SSHAT and FNYEAQ (reference sequence). The CDR3 sequence is 16 residues long. Trimming took 5 bases from V and 1 from J, leaving 14 bases between them. The CDR3 DNA follows: TGTGCCAGCAGCCCACGGGTCGGGGTGAACACCGGGGAGCTGTTTTTT. Translating it yields CASSPRVGVNTGELFF.

This CDR3 reads CASSLDRVASSGNTIYF. Here the CDR3 DNA reads TGTGCCAGCAGCCTCGACAGGGTCGCATCCTCTGGAAACACCATATATTTT. This chain connects TRBV7-2 to TRBJ1-3; 7 bases align to TRBD1. This CDR3 comprises 17 residues. V was clipped by 5 bases and J by 0 bases; unmatched bases: 10. Germline CDR1 reads SGHTA; CDR2 reads FQGNSA.

The chain carries TRBV5-6 and TRBJ2-3; 11 bases are shared with TRBD2. There are 18 residues in the CDR3. From germline, CDR1 is SGHDT and CDR2 YYEEEE. Trimming removed 1 base from V and 4 bases from J; junction bases left unmatched: 11. The CDR3 reads CASSLWLAGGRIADTQYF. The CDR3, as DNA: TGTGCCAGCAGCTTGTGGTTAGCGGGAGGGAGGATCGCAGATACGCAGTATTTT.

The V call is TRBV6-4, the J call TRBJ2-7; 11 positions match TRBD2. Unmatched junction bases numbered 3, after V lost 6 bases and J lost 2 bases. From germline, CDR1 is MRHNA and CDR2 SNTAGT. CDR3 length equals 14 residues. The CDR3 sequence: CASSTSGSPYEQYF. CDR3 sequence (DNA): TGTGCCAGCAGCACTAGCGGGAGTCCCTACGAGCAGTACTTC.

The CDR3 DNA reads as TGCGCCAGCAGGAATGCTAGCGGGCGCCCCTACGAGCAGTACTTC. Translating gives CASRNASGRPYEQYF. The rearrangement links TRBV5-1 to TRBJ2-7; 8 nucleotides line up with TRBD2. Germline V gene sequence: CDR1 SGHRS, CDR2 YFSETQ. The CDR3 is 15 amino acids. After removal of 5 bases from V and 2 bases from J, the junction contained 9 bases not matched to a gene.

The chain joins TRBV2 to TRBJ2-5, with a tentative D call TRBD2 (5 bases). Germline values: CDR1 SNHLY, CDR2 FYNNEI. Trimming shortened V by 7 bases and J by 5 bases, and 11 bases separated the two germline ends. The CDR3 length is 12 residues. The CDR3 DNA is TGTGCCAGCACGGGATTGAGGGAGACCCAGTACTTC. The encoded protein is CASTGLRETQYF.

V usage is TRBV10-3 and J usage is TRBJ1-3; TRBD1 agrees at 9 bases. Trimming removed 7 bases from V and 2 bases from J; junction bases left unmatched: 3. CDR1 ENHRY and CDR2 SYGVKD come from the germline V gene. The CDR3 has 14 residues. The CDR3 loop is CAIKTGGAGNTIYF. The DNA for the CDR3 is TGTGCCATCAAGACAGGGGGAGCTGGAAACACCATATATTTT.

This clone was found once. V gene TRBV4-2 combines with J gene TRBJ2-1; TRBD2 aligns across 10 bases. Germline V CDR1 and CDR2: LGHNA, YNFKEQ. V shed 0 bases and J 7 bases; nucleotides not matched to a gene: 6. CDR3 size: 16 residues. This chain's CDR3 is CASSQDMVAGGNEQFF. The CDR3 DNA reads TGTGCCAGCAGCCAAGATATGGTAGCGGGAGGAAATGAGCAGTTCTTC.

This chain uses TRBV7-6 with TRBJ2-7; TRBD2 is a possible D gene (6 bases). Trimming took off 5 bases at V and 3 bases at J, with 14 bases between the two ends. Germline assignment: CDR1 SGHVS and CDR2 FNYEAQ. The CDR3 runs to 14 residues. As DNA, the CDR3 is TGTGCCAGCAGCCCCGGGGGAGCGAACTACGAGCAGTACTTC. The encoded protein is CASSPGGANYEQYF.

Only one count was recorded for this clone. The chain has TRBV5-1 and TRBJ1-1; D not resolved. Trimming stripped 2 bases from V and 0 bases from J, with 14 bases between. CDR3 length: 16 residues. Germline V gene lookup returns CDR1 SGHRS and CDR2 YFSETQ. The CDR3 DNA is TGCGCCAGCAGCTTCGGCCCCTCGGGTTTGAACACTGAAGCTTTCTTT. Protein product: CASSFGPSGLNTEAFF.

This chain joins TRBV7-2 and TRBJ2-2, with TRBD2 matching 7 bases. Trimming at V came to 5 bases and at J to 6 bases, leaving 6 bases not matched to a gene. Germline values: CDR1 SGHTA, CDR2 FQGNSA. The CDR3 contains 14 residues. CDR3 DNA: TGTGCCAGCAGCCTCAGACTAGCCCCCGGGGAGCTGTTTTTT. This translates into CASSLRLAPGELFF.

The chain carries TRBV6-5 and TRBJ2-1; 14 nucleotides match TRBD2. The CDR3 sequence is 16 residues long. Germline V gives CDR1 MNHEY, CDR2 SVGAGI. V was clipped by 0 bases and J by 13 bases; unmatched bases: 8. The CDR3 protein is CASSYSGTSGRIEQFF. The CDR3 nucleotides are TGTGCCAGCAGTTACTCAGGGACTAGCGGGAGAATAGAACAGTTCTTC.